This TCR beta chain was observed in a study of T cell responses to AZD1222 COVID-19 vaccine. The method was immunoSEQ multiplex PCR; TCRdb's version includes in-frame clones alone and lacks a portion of them. The repertoire includes 78,000 or so clones, roughly 75% of them detected once, and around 50% sits in the top ten. Recipients boosted at about 4 weeks or about 12 weeks are pooled. Per the germline V gene, CDR1 is SGHRS and CDR2 is YFSETQ. This CDR3 is built from 13 residues. With 0 bases removed from V and 7 bases from J, the gap between germline ends came to 11 bases. The sequencing used peripheral blood, collected 28 days after the second AZD1222 dose. The TCR sequence derives from an adult who received the AZD1222 COVID-19 vaccine. This sequence joins TRBV5-1 and TRBJ2-7; possibly TRBD2 for D (5 bases). CDR3 sequence reads: CASSLGTGWEQYF. The CDR3 DNA follows: TGCGCCAGCAGCTTGGGTACGGGATGGGAGCAGTACTTC. Looking up the rest from reference TRBV5-1 and TRBJ2-7 gives the full variable domain: KAGVTQTPRYLIKTRGQQVTLSCSPISGHRSVSWYQQTPGQGLQFLFEYFSETQRNKGNFPGRFSGRQFSNSRSEMNVSTLELGDSALYLCASSLGTGWEQYFGPGTRLTVT.